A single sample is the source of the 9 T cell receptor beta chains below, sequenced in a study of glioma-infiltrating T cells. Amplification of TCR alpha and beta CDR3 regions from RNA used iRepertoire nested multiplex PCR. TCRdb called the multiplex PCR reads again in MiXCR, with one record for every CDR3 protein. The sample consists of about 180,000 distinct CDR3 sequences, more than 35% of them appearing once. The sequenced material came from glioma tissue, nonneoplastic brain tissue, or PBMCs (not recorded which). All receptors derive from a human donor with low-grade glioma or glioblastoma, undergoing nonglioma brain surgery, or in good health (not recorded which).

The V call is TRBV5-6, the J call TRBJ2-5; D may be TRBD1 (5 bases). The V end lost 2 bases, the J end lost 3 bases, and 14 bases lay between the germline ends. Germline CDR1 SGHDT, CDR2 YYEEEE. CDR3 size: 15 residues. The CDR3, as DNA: TGTGCCAGCAGCTTCCGCCTTCTGACAGAAGAGACCCAGTACTTC. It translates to CASSFRLLTEETQYF.

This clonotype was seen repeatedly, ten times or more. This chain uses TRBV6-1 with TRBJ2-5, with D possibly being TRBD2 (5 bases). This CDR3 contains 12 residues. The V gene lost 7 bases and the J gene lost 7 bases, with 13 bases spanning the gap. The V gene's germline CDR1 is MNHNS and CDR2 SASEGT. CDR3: CASKEADRTQYF. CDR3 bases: TGTGCCAGCAAGGAGGCGGATCGGACCCAGTACTTC.

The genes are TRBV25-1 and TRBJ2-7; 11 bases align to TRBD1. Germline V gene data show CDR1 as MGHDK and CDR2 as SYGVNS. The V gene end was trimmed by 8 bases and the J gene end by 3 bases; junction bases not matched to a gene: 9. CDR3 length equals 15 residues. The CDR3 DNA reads TGTGCCAGCGGACCCCGGGACAGGGGGTTCTACGAGCAGTACTTC. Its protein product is CASGPRDRGFYEQYF.

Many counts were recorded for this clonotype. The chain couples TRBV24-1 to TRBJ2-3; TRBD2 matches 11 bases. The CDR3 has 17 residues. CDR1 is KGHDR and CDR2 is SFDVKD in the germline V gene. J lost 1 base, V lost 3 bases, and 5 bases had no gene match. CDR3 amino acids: CATSDPSTSGGTDTQYF. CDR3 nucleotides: TGTGCCACCAGTGATCCGTCGACTAGCGGGGGCACAGATACGCAGTATTTT.

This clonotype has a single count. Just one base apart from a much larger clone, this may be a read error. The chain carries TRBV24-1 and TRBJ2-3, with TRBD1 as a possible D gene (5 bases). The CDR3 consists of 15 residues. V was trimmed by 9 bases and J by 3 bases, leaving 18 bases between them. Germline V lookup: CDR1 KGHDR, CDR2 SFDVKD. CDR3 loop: CATSTVGLRTDTQYF. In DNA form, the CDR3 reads TGTGCCACCTCGACCGTGGGGCTAAGGACAGATACGCAGTATTTT.

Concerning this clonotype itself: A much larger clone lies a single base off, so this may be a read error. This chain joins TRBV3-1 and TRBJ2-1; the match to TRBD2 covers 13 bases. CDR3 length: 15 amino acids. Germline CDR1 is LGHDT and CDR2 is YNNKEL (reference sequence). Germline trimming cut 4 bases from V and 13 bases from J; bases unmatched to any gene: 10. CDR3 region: CASSRTSGSGNHQFF. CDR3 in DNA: TGTGCCAGCAGCCGGACTAGCGGGAGTGGCAATCATCAGTTCTTC.

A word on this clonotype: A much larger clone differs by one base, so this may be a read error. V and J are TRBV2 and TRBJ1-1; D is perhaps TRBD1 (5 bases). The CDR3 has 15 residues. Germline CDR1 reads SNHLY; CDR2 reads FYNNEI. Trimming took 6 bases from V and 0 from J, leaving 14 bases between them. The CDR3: CASSVAGALNTEAFF. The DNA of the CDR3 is TGTGCCAGCAGCGTAGCTGGGGCTCTGAACACTGAAGCTTTCTTT.

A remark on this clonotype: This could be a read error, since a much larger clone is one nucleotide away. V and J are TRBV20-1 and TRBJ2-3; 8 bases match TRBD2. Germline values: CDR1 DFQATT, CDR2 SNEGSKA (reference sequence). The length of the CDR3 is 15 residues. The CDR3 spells CSTRVPSGSTDTQYF. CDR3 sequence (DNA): TGCAGTACTAGAGTACCTAGCGGGAGCACAGATACGCAGTATTTT.

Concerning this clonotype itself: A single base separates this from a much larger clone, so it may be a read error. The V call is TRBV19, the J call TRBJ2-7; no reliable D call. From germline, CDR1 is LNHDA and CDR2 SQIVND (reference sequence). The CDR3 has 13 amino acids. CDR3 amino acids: CVSSITSSYEQYF. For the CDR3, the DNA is TGTGTCAGTAGTATCACGAGCTCCTACGAGCAGTACTTC.